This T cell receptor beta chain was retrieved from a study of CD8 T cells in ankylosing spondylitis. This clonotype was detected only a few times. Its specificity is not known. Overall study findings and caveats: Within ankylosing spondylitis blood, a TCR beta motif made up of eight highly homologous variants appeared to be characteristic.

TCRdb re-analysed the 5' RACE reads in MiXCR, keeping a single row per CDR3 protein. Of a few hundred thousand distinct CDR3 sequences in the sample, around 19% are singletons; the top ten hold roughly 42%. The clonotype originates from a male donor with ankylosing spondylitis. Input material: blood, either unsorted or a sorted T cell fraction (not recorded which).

The CDR3 reads CASSQALAAYEQYF. In DNA, the CDR3 is TGCGCCAGCAGCCAAGCACTAGCGGCCTACGAGCAGTACTTC. V gene TRBV4-3 combines with J gene TRBJ2-7; 8 bases line up with TRBD2. Germline V gene sequence: CDR1 LGHNA, CDR2 YSLEER. The CDR3 has 14 residues. Trimming took 1 base from V and 2 from J; bases not matched to a gene: 1.